This entry describes one T cell receptor beta chain. Its antigen is unknown. The record has no base qualities; no much larger clone is one base away. This sample is drawn from a study of CD8 T cells in Susac syndrome (dated by TCRdb to about 2019). General notes on the study: Of the Susac syndrome patients who were sequenced, eight were in clinical remission while about six had clinically active disease. Repertoire sequencing was used to test whether CD8+ T cell activation and differentiation in Susac syndrome was antigen driven. At blood withdrawal, Susac syndrome patients were either therapy-naive, taking corticosteroids (in some cases with IVIg as well), or taking IVIg alone.

RNA was extracted using the RNeasy kit, and roughly 0.5 to 1 microgram was reverse transcribed with random hexamers. TCR beta CDR3 regions were amplified with the immunoSEQ multiplex PCR assay covering 54 Vbeta and 13 Jbeta segments. Bias from PCR amplification was corrected by using a synthetic template baseline for primer optimization and for computational correction. The paper's data handling went like this. Reads were assigned to V, D and J genes according to IMGT and analyzed in immunoSEQ Analyzer, with only productive sequences retained. Clonality was computed as one minus Shannon entropy normalized by log2 of the number of productive unique sequences. For each patient and control, public and private clones were evaluated among the 100 most prevalent clones. Susac-specific clones were defined as absent from healthy and MS cohorts, 800 to 1,200 published viral clones and other ImmuneACCESS disease sequences. TCRdb reworked the public reads: Q25 trimming with fastp, MiXCR clone assembly, productive beta chains retained. Under each unique CDR3 protein, matching rows form one entry showing the most common genes and DNA. The V and J calls reflect TCRdb's pipeline rather than the authors' work. The sample table contains about 240,000 distinct CDR3 sequences; only one count was recorded for 96% of them. The ten largest clones represent less than 0.11% of the sample.

Beyond this particular receptor, the publication reports: In patients with Susac syndrome, the CD4+ T cell repertoire showed no detectable clonal expansion. The study acknowledged that relatively few individuals were included in the TCR sequencing and HLA analysis.

High-throughput TCR beta sequencing profiled peripheral blood CD8+ and CD4+ T cells from healthy donors, Susac syndrome patients and multiple sclerosis patients. Recently defined diagnostic criteria for definite or probable disease were met by the Susac syndrome patients. Bulk CD8+ and CD4+ T cells were purified by magnetic negative isolation, while CD8+ TEMRA cells were enriched using FACS. Blood was collected in EDTA tubes and processed within 24 hours, with PBMCs isolated through density gradient centrifugation. PBMCs destined for TCR sequencing were cryopreserved in liquid nitrogen and later thawed in a 37 °C water bath. The sorted or isolated CD4+, CD8+ and CD8+ TEMRA cells had a purity of 90% or higher. The junction shows trimming of 4 bases on V and 4 bases on J, plus 14 bases between the germline ends. The CDR3 measures 14 amino acids from cysteine to phenylalanine. The only DNA kept is the CDR3, 42 bases in frame from the first base. CDR1 and CDR2, looked up from the germline V gene, are SGHDT and YYEEEE.

The clonotype comes from a human donor with Susac syndrome. The receptor chain draws on TRBV5-6 and TRBJ2-5; there is no confident call for the D gene. The sample comprised CD4+ T cells from PBMCs. The bases read TGTGCCAGCAGCCCCCGTAGCCAGAGAGAGACCCAGTACTTC. This gives the protein CASSPRSQRETQYF.